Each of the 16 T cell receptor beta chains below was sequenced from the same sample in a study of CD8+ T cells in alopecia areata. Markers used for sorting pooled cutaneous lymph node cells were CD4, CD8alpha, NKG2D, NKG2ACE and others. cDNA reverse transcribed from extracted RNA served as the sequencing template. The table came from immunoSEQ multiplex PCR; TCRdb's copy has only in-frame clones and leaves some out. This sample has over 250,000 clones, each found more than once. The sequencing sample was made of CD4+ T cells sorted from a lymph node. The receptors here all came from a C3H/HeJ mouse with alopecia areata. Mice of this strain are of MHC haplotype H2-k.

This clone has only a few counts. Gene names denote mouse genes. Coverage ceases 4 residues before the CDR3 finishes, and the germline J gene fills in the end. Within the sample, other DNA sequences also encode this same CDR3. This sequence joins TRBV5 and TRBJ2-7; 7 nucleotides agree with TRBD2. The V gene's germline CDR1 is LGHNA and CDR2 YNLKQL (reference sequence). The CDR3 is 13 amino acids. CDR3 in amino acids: CASSLGLGDEQYF. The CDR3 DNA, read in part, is TGTGCCAGCAGCCTCGGTCTGGGGGAT.

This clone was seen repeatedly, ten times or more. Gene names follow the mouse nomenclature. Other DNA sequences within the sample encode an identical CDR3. CDR3 DNA, as far as it was read: TGTGCCAGCAGTGATGACAGCCAAGAC. As protein: CASSDDSQD. The full CDR3 reads CASSDDSQDTQYF. This sequence joins TRBV13-1 and TRBJ2-5; D is unclear. The CDR3 goes on 4 residues after the read ends, and that part is filled in from the germline J gene. Germline lookup yields CDR1 NSHNY and CDR2 SYGAGN. Trimming took off 0 bases at V and 2 bases at J, with 4 bases between the two ends. This CDR3 has 13 residues.

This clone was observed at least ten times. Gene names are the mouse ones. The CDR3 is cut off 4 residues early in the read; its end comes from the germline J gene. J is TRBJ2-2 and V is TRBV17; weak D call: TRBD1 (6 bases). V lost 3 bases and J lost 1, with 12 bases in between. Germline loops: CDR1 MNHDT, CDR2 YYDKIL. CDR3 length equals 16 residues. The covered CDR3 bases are TGTGCTAGCAGTAGTACACGGGACAAAAACACCGGG. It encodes CASSSTRDKNTG. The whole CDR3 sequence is CASSSTRDKNTGQLYF.

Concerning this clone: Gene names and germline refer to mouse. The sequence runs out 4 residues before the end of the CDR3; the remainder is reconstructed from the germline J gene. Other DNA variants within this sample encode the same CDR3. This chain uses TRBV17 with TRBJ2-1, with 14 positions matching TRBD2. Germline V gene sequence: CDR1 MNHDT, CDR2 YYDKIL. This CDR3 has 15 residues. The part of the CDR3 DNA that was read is TGTGCTAGCAGCGGGACTGGGGGGGCGAGAGCT. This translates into CASSGTGGARA. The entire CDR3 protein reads CASSGTGGARAEQFF.

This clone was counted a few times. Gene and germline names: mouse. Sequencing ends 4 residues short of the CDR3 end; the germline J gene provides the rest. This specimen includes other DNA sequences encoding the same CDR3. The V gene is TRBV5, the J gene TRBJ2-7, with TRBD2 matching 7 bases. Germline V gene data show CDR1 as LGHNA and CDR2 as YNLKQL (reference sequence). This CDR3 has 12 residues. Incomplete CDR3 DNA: TGTGCCAGCAGCCCCCTGGGGGAT. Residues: CASSPLGD. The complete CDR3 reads CASSPLGDEQYF.

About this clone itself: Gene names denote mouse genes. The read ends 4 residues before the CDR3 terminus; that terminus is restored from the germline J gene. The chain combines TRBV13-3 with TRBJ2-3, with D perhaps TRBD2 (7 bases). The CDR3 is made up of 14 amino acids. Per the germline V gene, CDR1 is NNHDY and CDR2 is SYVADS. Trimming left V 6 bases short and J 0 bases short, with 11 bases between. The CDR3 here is CASTGGASAETLYF. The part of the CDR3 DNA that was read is TGTGCCAGCACGGGGGGCGCGAGTGCAGAA.

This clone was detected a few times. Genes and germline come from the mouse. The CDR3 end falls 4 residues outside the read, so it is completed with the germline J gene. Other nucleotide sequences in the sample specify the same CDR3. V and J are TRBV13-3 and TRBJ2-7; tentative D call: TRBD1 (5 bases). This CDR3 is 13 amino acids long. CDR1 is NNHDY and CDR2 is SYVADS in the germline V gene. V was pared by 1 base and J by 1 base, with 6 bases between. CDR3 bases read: TGTGCCAGCAGTGATAGGGGTTCCTAT. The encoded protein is CASSDRGSY. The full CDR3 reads CASSDRGSYEQYF.

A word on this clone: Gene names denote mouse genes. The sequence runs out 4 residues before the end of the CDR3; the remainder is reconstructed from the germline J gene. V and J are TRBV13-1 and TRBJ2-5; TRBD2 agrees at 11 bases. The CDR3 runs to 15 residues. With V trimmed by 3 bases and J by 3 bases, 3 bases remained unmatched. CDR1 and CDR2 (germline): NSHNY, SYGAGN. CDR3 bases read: TGTGCCAGCAGTGGGGACTGGGGGCATCAAGAC. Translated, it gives CASSGDWGHQD. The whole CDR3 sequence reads CASSGDWGHQDTQYF.

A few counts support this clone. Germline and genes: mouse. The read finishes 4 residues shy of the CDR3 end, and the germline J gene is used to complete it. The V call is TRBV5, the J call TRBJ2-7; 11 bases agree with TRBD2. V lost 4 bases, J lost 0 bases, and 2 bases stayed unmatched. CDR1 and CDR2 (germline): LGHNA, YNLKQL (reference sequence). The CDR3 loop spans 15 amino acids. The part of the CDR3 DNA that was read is TGTGCCAGCAGCCGGACTGGGGGGAGCTCCTAT. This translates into CASSRTGGSSY. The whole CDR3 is CASSRTGGSSYEQYF.

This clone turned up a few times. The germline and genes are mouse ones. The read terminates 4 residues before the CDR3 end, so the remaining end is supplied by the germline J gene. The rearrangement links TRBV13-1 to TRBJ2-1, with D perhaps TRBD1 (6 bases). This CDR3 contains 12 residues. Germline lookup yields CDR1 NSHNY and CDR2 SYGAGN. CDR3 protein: CASSERGAEQFF. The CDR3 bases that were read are TGTGCCAGCAGTGAGAGGGGGGCT.

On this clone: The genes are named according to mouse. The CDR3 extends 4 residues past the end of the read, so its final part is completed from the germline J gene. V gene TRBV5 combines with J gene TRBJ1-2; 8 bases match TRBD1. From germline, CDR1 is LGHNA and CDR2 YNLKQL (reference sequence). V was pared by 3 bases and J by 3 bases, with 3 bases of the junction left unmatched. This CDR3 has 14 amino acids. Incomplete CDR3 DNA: TGTGCCAGCAGCCATGACAGGGGAGACTCC. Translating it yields CASSHDRGDS. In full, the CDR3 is CASSHDRGDSDYTF.

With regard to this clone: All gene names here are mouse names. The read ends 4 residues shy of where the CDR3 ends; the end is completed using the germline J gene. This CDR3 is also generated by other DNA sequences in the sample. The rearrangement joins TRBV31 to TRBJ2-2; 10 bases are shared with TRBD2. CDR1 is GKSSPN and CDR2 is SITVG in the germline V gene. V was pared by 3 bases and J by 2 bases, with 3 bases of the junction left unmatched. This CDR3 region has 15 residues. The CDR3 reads CAWRDWGSNTGQLYF. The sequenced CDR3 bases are TGTGCCTGGAGGGACTGGGGGTCTAACACCGGG.

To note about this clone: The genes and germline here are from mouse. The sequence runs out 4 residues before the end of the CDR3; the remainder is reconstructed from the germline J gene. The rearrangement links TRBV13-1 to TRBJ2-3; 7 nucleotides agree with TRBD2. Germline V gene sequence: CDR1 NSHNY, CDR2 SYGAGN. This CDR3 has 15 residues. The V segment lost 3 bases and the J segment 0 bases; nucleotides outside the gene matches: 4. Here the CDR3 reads CASSGWGVSAETLYF. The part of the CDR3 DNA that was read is TGTGCCAGCAGTGGTTGGGGGGTCAGTGCAGAA.

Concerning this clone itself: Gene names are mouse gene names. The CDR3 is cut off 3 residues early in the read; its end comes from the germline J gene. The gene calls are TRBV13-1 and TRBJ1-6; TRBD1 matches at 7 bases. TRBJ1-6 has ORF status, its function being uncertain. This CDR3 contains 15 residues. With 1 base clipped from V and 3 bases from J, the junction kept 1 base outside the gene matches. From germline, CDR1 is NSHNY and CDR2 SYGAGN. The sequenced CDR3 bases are TGTGCCAGCAGTGATAGGGGGCTCTATAATTCGCCC. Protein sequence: CASSDRGLYNSP. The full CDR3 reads CASSDRGLYNSPLYF.

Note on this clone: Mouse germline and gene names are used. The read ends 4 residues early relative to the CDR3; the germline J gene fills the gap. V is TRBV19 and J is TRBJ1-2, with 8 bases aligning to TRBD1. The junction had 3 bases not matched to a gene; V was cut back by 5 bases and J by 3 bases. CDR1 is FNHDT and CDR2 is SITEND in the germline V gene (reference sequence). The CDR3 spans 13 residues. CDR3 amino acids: CASRQGGDSDYTF. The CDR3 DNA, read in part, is TGTGCCAGCAGACAGGGGGGGGACTCC.

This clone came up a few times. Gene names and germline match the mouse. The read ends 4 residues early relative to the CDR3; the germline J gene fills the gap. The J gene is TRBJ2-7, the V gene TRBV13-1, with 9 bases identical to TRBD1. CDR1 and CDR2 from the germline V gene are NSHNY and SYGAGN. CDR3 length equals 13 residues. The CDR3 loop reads CASSPGTGNEQYF. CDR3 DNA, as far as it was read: TGTGCCAGCAGTCCCGGGACAGGGAAT.